A selection of T cell receptor beta chains follows, all from one sample in a study of blood T cell repertoires in COVID-19. The protocol was immunoSEQ multiplex PCR, while the TCRdb copy is restricted to in-frame clones and leaves out a portion. The sample contains about 320,000 clones, roughly nine tenths of which appear only once. Material: PBMCs or T cells enriched from blood (not recorded which). The receptors derive from a man aged 55 to 70 who had recovered from COVID-19. The CDR3 runs from the conserved cysteine through the conserved F or W. Fields, in order: V gene, D gene, J gene, CDR3 DNA, CDR3 protein. D genes are given only for firm matches.

V: TRBV9; D: -; J: TRBJ2-5; DNA: TGTGCCAGCAGCAAGGCGGGGCAAGAGACCCAGTACTTC; CDR3: CASSKAGQETQYF
V: TRBV13; D: TRBD2; J: TRBJ2-1; DNA: TGTGCCAGCAGCTCTACTCTAGCGGGCCCACGGGGAGAGCAGTTCTTC; CDR3: CASSSTLAGPRGEQFF
V: TRBV19; D: -; J: TRBJ1-3; DNA: TGTGCCAGCGCCCAGGGAGGCCCGCCTGGAAACACCATATATTTT; CDR3: CASAQGGPPGNTIYF
V: TRBV6-6; D: -; J: TRBJ2-1; DNA: TGTGCCAGCAGTTACCCGAGGACTGGATCCTACAATGAGCAGTTCTTC; CDR3: CASSYPRTGSYNEQFF
V: TRBV11-2; D: TRBD1; J: TRBJ1-1; DNA: TGTGCCAGCAGACAAGGACAGGGGGCTTATTACACTGAAGCTTTCTTT; CDR3: CASRQGQGAYYTEAFF
V: TRBV7-2; D: -; J: TRBJ1-1; DNA: TGTGCCAGCAGCTTAGCGGGTCAGGGGAACACTGAAGCTTTCTTT; CDR3: CASSLAGQGNTEAFF
V: TRBV11-3; D: TRBD1; J: TRBJ2-5; DNA: TGTGCCAGCAGTCCGGGACAGGGCTGGGAGACCCAGTACTTC; CDR3: CASSPGQGWETQYF
V: TRBV6-5; D: -; J: TRBJ1-2; DNA: TGTGCCAGCAGACCATCGGGAGTGAGAGATGGCTACACCTTC; CDR3: CASRPSGVRDGYTF
V: TRBV11-1; D: TRBD2; J: TRBJ2-3; DNA: TGTGCCAGCAGCTTAGCGCCGGGGGGTAGCACAGATACGCAGTATTTT; CDR3: CASSLAPGGSTDTQYF
V: TRBV6-5; D: -; J: TRBJ1-5; DNA: TGTGCCAGCAGTTACTCGTCCAGGGTAGGACAGCCCCAGCATTTT; CDR3: CASSYSSRVGQPQHF